The subject of this entry is one T cell receptor beta chain. These data are taken from a study of blood T cell repertoires in COVID-19. V was pared by 1 base and J by 4 bases, with 7 bases of the junction left unmatched. The V gene's germline CDR1 is LGHNA and CDR2 YSLEER. The CDR3 extends over 16 amino acids. The protocol was immunoSEQ multiplex PCR, while the TCRdb copy is restricted to in-frame clones and leaves out a portion. The sample has 200,000 to 250,000 clones; approximately 87% are singletons. Sequencing input: PBMCs or T cells enriched from blood (not recorded which). This chain connects TRBV4-3 to TRBJ2-7; 10 bases line up with TRBD2. The TCR comes from a woman aged 45-65 years in a cohort exposed to, infected with or recovered from COVID-19 (not recorded which). CDR3 loop: CASSQGPSGGPYEQYF. CDR3 coding DNA: TGCGCCAGCAGCCAAGGCCCTAGCGGGGGCCCTTACGAGCAGTACTTC.